This T cell receptor (beta chain) came from a study of cytomegalovirus exposure and HLA in healthy donors. Trimming pared 4 bases from V and 4 bases from J, leaving 13 bases between. The CDR3 covers 14 residues. The germline CDR1 and CDR2 sequences are SGHAT and FQNNGV. Overall study results and limits: In vitro testing confirmed a few CMV-associated chains as specific for CMV antigens.

The table came from immunoSEQ multiplex PCR; TCRdb's copy has only in-frame clones and leaves some out. The sample has 250,000 to 400,000 clones; around 90% are singletons. On this clone: Its antigen is undetermined.

The J gene is TRBJ1-1, the V gene TRBV11-2; D gene uncertain. Sequencing was done on a sample of PBMCs. This sequence originates from a man between 25 and 39 years old in good health and CMV-seronegative. The CDR3 spells CASSSQGRGTEAFF. The CDR3 nucleotides read TGTGCCAGCAGCTCTCAAGGGAGAGGCACTGAAGCTTTCTTT.